This note documents a single TCR beta chain sequence. Sequenced by immunoSEQ multiplex PCR; TCRdb stores in-frame clones only, minus some. This table has about 530,000 clones, roughly 89% appearing once. Germline CDR1 reads SGHDT; CDR2 reads YYEEEE. Trimming took off 0 bases at V and 4 bases at J, with 13 bases between the two ends. The CDR3 runs 15 residues. This entry is derived from a study of blood T cell repertoires in COVID-19. This chain connects TRBV5-6 to TRBJ1-1; weak D call: TRBD1 (5 bases). The sequence derives from a woman aged 50 to 60 with COVID-19, enrolled during active disease. Sequenced: peripheral blood. CDR3 coding DNA: TGTGCCAGCAGCTTGGCGGGGGGAAGGGGCACTGAAGCTTTCTTT. Its translation is CASSLAGGRGTEAFF.